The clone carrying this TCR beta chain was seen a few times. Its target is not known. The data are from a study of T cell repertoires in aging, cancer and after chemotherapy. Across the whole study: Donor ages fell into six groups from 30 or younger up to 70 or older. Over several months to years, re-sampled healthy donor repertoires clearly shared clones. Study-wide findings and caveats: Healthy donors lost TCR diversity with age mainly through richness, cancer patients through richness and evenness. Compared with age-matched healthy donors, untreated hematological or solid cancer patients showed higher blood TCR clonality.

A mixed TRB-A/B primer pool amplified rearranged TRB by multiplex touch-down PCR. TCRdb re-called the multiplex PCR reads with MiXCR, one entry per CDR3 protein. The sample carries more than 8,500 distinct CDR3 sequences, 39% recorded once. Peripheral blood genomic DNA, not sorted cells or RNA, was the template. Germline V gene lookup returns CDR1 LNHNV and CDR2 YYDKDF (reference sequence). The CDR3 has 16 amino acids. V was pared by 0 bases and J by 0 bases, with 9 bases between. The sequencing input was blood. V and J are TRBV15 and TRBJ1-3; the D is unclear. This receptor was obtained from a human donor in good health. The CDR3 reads CATSRERVSSGNTIYF. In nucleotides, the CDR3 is TGTGCCACCAGCAGAGAACGCGTAAGCTCTGGAAACACCATATATTTT.